This T cell receptor (beta chain) was recorded in a study of human T cells and chemical hapten exposure. Time point meaning: pre-sensitization, week 0. As for treatment: therapeutic diphenylcyclopropenone sensitization with weekly scalp DPC. The total RNA was obtained from whole blood that was not fractionated. TCRdb re-called the RACE reads through MiXCR, storing one row per CDR3 protein. The repertoire holds around 250,000 distinct CDR3 sequences, with 7% to 10% as singletons. This clonotype was observed many times. The CDR3 runs to 13 residues. The germline gives CDR1 MDHEN, CDR2 SYDVKM. Trimming left V 5 bases short and J 2 bases short, with 10 bases between.

The chain is built from TRBV28 and TRBJ2-7; weak D call: TRBD1 (6 bases). This receptor was identified in a woman aged 40 to 50 with alopecia areata. Some clones in this sample may be carry-over from other donors' samples. Here the sequenced sample was whole blood, taken in connection with sensitization to the hapten diphenylcyclopropenone (DPC). CDR3 sequence reads: CASSPGQPYEQYF. As DNA, the CDR3 is TGTGCCAGCAGTCCCGGACAGCCCTACGAGCAGTACTTC.